The 23 T cell receptor beta chains given below trace back to one sample, sequenced in a study of blood T cells in healthy people across ages (dated by TCRdb to about 2015). Libraries were prepared through 5' RACE. The sequencer listed for this sample is Illumina HiSeq 2500. The second PCR ran for roughly 7 to 11 cycles and used a J-beta primer mix along with a sample-barcoded 5' primer. In TCRdb, the public reads were trimmed at Q25 with fastp and aligned with MiXCR, with productive beta chains retained. One record per CDR3 amino acid sequence lists the most common genes and DNA. Within this sample are 800,000 to 950,000 distinct CDR3 sequences, with 25% to 35% of them counted one time only. 10% of the sample is held by the ten biggest clonotypes. These same data were also listed under a study on T cells of mothers and their children.

Sequenced: blood. Receptors were obtained from a middle-aged woman in good health.

The table lists this clonotype with many counts. The chain combines TRBV27 with TRBJ2-7; D perhaps matches TRBD1 (6 bases). In germline, CDR1 is MNHEY, CDR2 SMNVEV (reference sequence). The germline V and J ends were trimmed by 4 bases and 2 bases, with 15 bases remaining between them. The CDR3 is 15 residues long. The CDR3 loop is CASSSLLGATYEQYF. The CDR3 nucleotides read TGTGCCAGCAGTTCCCTATTGGGGGCGACCTACGAGCAGTACTTC.

A single count supports this clonotype. The chain employs TRBV18 and TRBJ1-4; TRBD1 agrees at 7 bases. The CDR3 loop spans 15 amino acids. The germline V gene encodes CDR1 KGHSH and CDR2 LQKENI. With 3 bases clipped from V and 7 bases from J, the junction kept 8 bases outside the gene matches. The CDR3: CASSPIRGTAEKLFF. CDR3 DNA: TGTGCCAGCTCACCCATCCGAGGGACAGCTGAAAAACTGTTTTTT. The full variable domain, rest sourced from reference TRBV18 and TRBJ1-4, is NAGVMQNPRHLVRRRGQEARLRCSPMKGHSHVYWYRQLPEEGLKFMVYLQKENIIDESGMPKERFSAEFPKEGPSILRIQQVVRGDSAAYFCASSPIRGTAEKLFFGSGTQLSVL.

The chain is built from TRBV3-1 and TRBJ1-5; the D is unclear. The CDR3 is 14 residues long. V was shortened by 1 base and J by 8 bases, with 12 bases between the two germline ends. Germline V gene sequence: CDR1 LGHDT, CDR2 YNNKEL (reference sequence). The CDR3 loop is CASSQGSGREPQHF. CDR3 DNA sequence: TGTGCCAGCAGCCAAGGGTCGGGAAGGGAGCCCCAGCATTTT. The full variable domain, rest sourced from reference TRBV3-1 and TRBJ1-5, is DTAVSQTPKYLVTQMGNDKSIKCEQNLGHDTMYWYKQDSKKFLKIMFSYNNKELIINETVPNRFSPKSPDKAHLNLHINSLELGDSAVYFCASSQGSGREPQHFGDGTRLSIL.

This clonotype has just a few counts. The V and J genes are TRBV25-1 and TRBJ2-5; 11 nucleotides match TRBD2. Trimming cost V 3 bases and J 3 bases; bases outside gene matches: 12. Per the germline V gene, CDR1 is MGHDK and CDR2 is SYGVNS. This CDR3 comprises 18 residues. The CDR3 region is CASSDSFRTSGSEETQYF. CDR3 coding DNA: TGTGCCAGCAGTGACTCTTTTCGGACTAGCGGGTCCGAAGAGACCCAGTACTTC.

This clonotype showed up many times. The chain couples TRBV6-1 to TRBJ1-1, with D unclear. With 2 bases removed from V and 1 base from J, the gap between germline ends came to 8 bases. The CDR3 sequence is 14 residues long. Germline values: CDR1 MNHNS, CDR2 SASEGT. CDR3 in amino acids: CASSELTQNTEAFF. The CDR3 DNA reads TGTGCCAGCAGTGAACTGACACAGAACACTGAAGCTTTCTTT.

A few counts support this clonotype. CDR3 protein: CSASPTSGEQETQFF. The CDR3 region has the DNA TGCAGTGCTAGCCCCACTAGCGGGGAGCAAGAGACCCAGTTCTTC. This chain connects TRBV20-1 to TRBJ2-5, with 10 bases lining up with TRBD2. The assigned J gene may be wrong: the sequence end matches TRBJ2-1 better. Per the germline V gene, CDR1 is DFQATT and CDR2 is SNEGSKA (reference sequence). This CDR3 spans 15 amino acids.

This clonotype showed up many times. The chain links TRBV20-1 to TRBJ2-5; D remains unclear. The V and J ends lost 2 bases and 7 bases respectively, with 14 bases between them. This CDR3 spans 13 amino acids. Germline V gene data show CDR1 as DFQATT and CDR2 as SNEGSKA (reference sequence). The CDR3 spells CSARPDGAGTQYF. CDR3 in DNA: TGCAGTGCTAGACCGGACGGCGCCGGGACCCAGTACTTC.

This clonotype was picked up many times. J is TRBJ2-7 and V is TRBV5-1; D call uncertain. The germline V gene has CDR1 SGHRS and CDR2 YFSETQ. This CDR3 comprises 14 residues. The V end lost 4 bases, the J end lost 0 bases, and 11 bases lay between the germline ends. Here the CDR3 reads CASSDSTPSYEQYF. The CDR3 bases are TGCGCCAGCAGCGACTCGACCCCCTCCTACGAGCAGTACTTC.

This chain connects TRBV14 to TRBJ1-1, with TRBD1 matching over 8 bases. V trimming: 4 bases; J trimming: 0 bases; junction bases outside the gene matches: 7. Germline CDR1 reads SGHDN; CDR2 reads FVKESK. The CDR3 runs 16 residues. CDR3: CASSPRQGSVNTEAFF. The CDR3 DNA sequence: TGTGCCAGCAGCCCCCGACAGGGGTCCGTGAACACTGAAGCTTTCTTT.

This rearrangement joins TRBV7-9 to TRBJ2-1; D is unresolved. Trimming cost V 7 bases and J 8 bases, with 9 bases left between them. The germline V gene encodes CDR1 SEHNR and CDR2 FQNEAQ (reference sequence). The CDR3 extends over 11 amino acids. The DNA for the CDR3 is TGTGCCAGCACCGTAGATGATGAGCAGTTCTTC. It encodes CASTVDDEQFF.

The rearrangement uses TRBV3-1 and TRBJ2-3; D may match TRBD1 or TRBD2 (5 bases each). V lost 2 bases to trimming and J lost 6 bases, with 12 bases between them. The CDR3 sequence is 14 residues long. Germline-derived CDR1 and CDR2 are LGHDT and YNNKEL (reference sequence). Here the CDR3 DNA reads TGTGCCAGCAGCCAATTGGGACCCACGGATACGCAGTATTTT. Its protein product is CASSQLGPTDTQYF.

CDR3 sequence (DNA): TGTGCCAGCAGTGAAACCCGGACAGGGAACAATGAGCAGTTCTTC. It encodes CASSETRTGNNEQFF. This chain links TRBV2 with TRBJ2-1, with 8 bases fitting TRBD1. Germline trimming cut 2 bases from V and 5 bases from J; bases unmatched to any gene: 5. Germline CDR1 reads SNHLY; CDR2 reads FYNNEI. This CDR3 spans 15 amino acids.

The J gene is TRBJ1-2, the V gene TRBV7-2; 12 positions agree with TRBD1. V was pared by 0 bases and J by 4 bases, with 3 bases of the junction left unmatched. Germline CDR1 reads SGHTA; CDR2 reads FQGNSA. The CDR3 loop spans 16 amino acids. The CDR3 DNA sequence: TGTGCCAGCAGCTTAGCGGGACAGGGGGCGGGCTATGGCTACACCTTC. It specifies CASSLAGQGAGYGYTF. The variable domain in full, with the rest retrieved from reference TRBV7-2 and TRBJ1-2, is GAGVSQSPSNKVTEKGKDVELRCDPISGHTALYWYRQSLGQGLEFLIYFQGNSAPDKSGLPSDRFSAERTGGSVSTLTIQRTQQEDSAVYLCASSLAGQGAGYGYTFGSGTRLTVV.

A few counts support this clonotype. The chain recombines TRBV25-1 with TRBJ2-5, with 7 bases identical to TRBD2. This CDR3 has 14 amino acids. CDR1 is MGHDK, CDR2 SYGVNS, per germline. V lost 7 bases and J lost 5; bases outside the gene matches: 10. CDR3 amino acids: CASISGAARETQYF. In nucleotides, the CDR3 is TGTGCCAGCATCAGCGGGGCAGCGAGGGAGACCCAGTACTTC.

The V and J genes are TRBV7-9 and TRBJ1-1, with a possible D match to TRBD1 (5 bases). Looked up from germline, CDR1 is SEHNR and CDR2 is FQNEAQ (reference sequence). V gave up 7 bases and J gave up 4 bases, with 13 bases separating them. The CDR3 runs 13 residues. The CDR3 sequence: CASIRGGRTEAFF. In DNA form, the CDR3 reads TGTGCCAGCATCCGGGGGGGTCGCACTGAAGCTTTCTTT.

This clonotype has just a few counts. This rearrangement joins TRBV7-2 to TRBJ1-1, with D unresolved. CDR3 length: 13 amino acids. CDR1 SGHTA and CDR2 FQGNSA come from the germline V gene. The germline V and J ends were trimmed by 2 bases and 7 bases, with 11 bases remaining between them. CDR3 loop: CASSLWSPFEAFF. CDR3 DNA sequence: TGTGCCAGCAGCTTATGGTCACCGTTTGAAGCTTTCTTT.

The chain is built from TRBV20-1 and TRBJ2-3; D is uncertain. This CDR3 contains 14 residues. Looked up from germline, CDR1 is DFQATT and CDR2 is SNEGSKA (reference sequence). V lost 6 bases and J 2 bases, leaving 15 bases between the germline ends. The DNA for the CDR3 is TGCAGTGCCCCAGAGCCGTGGGACACAGATACGCAGTATTTT. Its translation: CSAPEPWDTDTQYF.

The chain carries TRBV3-1 and TRBJ2-5; D not certain. Trimming removed 1 base at V and 7 bases at J, with 4 bases between. The CDR3 extends over 11 amino acids. Germline loops: CDR1 LGHDT, CDR2 YNNKEL (reference sequence). CDR3: CASSQVLTQYF. The CDR3 DNA sequence: TGTGCCAGCAGCCAAGTTTTGACCCAGTACTTC.

V is TRBV5-1 and J is TRBJ2-7; 11 bases map to TRBD2. V shed 3 bases and J 4 bases; nucleotides not matched to a gene: 6. Per germline, CDR1 SGHRS and CDR2 YFSETQ. This CDR3 has 15 amino acids. CDR3 nucleotides: TGCGCCAGCAGCTCGGGACTAGCGGTAGGTTACGAGCAGTACTTC. Its protein product is CASSSGLAVGYEQYF.

In regard to this clonotype: A much larger clone differs by one base, so this may be a read error. V is TRBV14 and J is TRBJ1-1; TRBD1 matches 7 bases. Germline V gene lookup returns CDR1 SGHDN and CDR2 FVKESK. V was pared by 0 bases and J by 6 bases, with 7 bases of the junction left unmatched. The CDR3 is 15 residues long. As DNA, the CDR3 is TGTGCCAGCAGCCAAGATCTAGGGACAGCGTCTGAAGCTTTCTTT. As protein: CASSQDLGTASEAFF.

This clonotype was picked up a small number of times. The chain links TRBV7-8 to TRBJ2-5, with a tentative D call TRBD2 (5 bases). The CDR3 runs to 14 residues. Trimming shortened V by 5 bases and J by 5 bases, and 15 bases separated the two germline ends. Per the germline V gene, CDR1 is SGHVS and CDR2 is FQNEAQ. The CDR3 region is CASSLRLRMETQYF. The CDR3 DNA reads TGTGCCAGCAGCCTCCGACTAAGAATGGAGACCCAGTACTTC.

Here the CDR3 reads CATVNNEKLFF. As DNA, the CDR3 is TGTGCCACCGTAAATAATGAAAAACTGTTTTTT. This rearrangement joins TRBV28 to TRBJ1-4; D not resolved. This CDR3 has 11 amino acids. Deletions cut 10 bases from V and 4 bases from J, with 7 bases between. Germline CDR1 is MDHEN and CDR2 is SYDVKM. The full variable domain, rest sourced from reference TRBV28 and TRBJ1-4, is DVKVTQSSRYLVKRTGEKVFLECVQDMDHENMFWYRQDPGLGLRLIYFSYDVKMKEKGDIPEGYSVSREKKERFSLILESASTNQTSMYLCATVNNEKLFFGSGTQLSVL.

This clonotype turned up a few times. This could be a read error, since a much larger clone is one nucleotide away. J is TRBJ1-2 and V is TRBV28; D gene unclear. This CDR3 has 12 residues. V lost 1 base and J lost 10, with 10 bases in between. Germline CDR1 MDHEN, CDR2 SYDVKM. The DNA of the CDR3 is TGTGCCAGCAGTTTATTGGCAGGCACCTACACCTTC. Its translation is CASSLLAGTYTF.